Described below is a single TCR beta chain sequence and its context. As yet, its antigen is unknown. The PCR used 60 Vbeta and 13 Jbeta primers. The table came from immunoSEQ multiplex PCR; TCRdb's copy has only in-frame clones and leaves some out. The sample records over 100,000 clones, around 70% being singletons. CDR3 length: 16 amino acids. The germline CDR1 and CDR2 sequences are SGHVS and FQNEAQ. V shed 4 bases and J shed 3 bases, with 19 bases lying between them. This specimen comes from a study of cytomegalovirus exposure and HLA in healthy donors. General study points: Some V segments, TRBV6-2 and TRBV6-3 among them, were indistinguishable and were therefore excluded.

Donors consisted of healthy bone marrow donors. This sequence joins TRBV7-8 and TRBJ2-7; tentative D call: TRBD1 (6 bases). The clonotype originates from a man aged 30 to 45 in good health and CMV-seropositive. Material: PBMCs. The DNA for the CDR3 is TGTGCCAGCAGCTCATTAAAACAGGGTTCTTACTACGAGCAGTACTTC. Its protein is CASSSLKQGSYYEQYF.